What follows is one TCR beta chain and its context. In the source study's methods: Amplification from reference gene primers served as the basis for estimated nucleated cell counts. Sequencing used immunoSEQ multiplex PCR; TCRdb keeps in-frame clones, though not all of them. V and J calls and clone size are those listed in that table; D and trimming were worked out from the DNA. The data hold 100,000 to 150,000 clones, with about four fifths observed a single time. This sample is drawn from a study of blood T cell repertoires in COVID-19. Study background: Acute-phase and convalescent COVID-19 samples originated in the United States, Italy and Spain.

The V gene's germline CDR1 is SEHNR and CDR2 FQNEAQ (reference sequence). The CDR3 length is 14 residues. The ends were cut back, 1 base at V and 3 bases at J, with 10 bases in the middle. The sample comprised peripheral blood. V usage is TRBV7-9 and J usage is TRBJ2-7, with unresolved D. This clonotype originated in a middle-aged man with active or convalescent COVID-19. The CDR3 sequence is CASSLGVSYYEQYF. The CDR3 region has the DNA TGTGCCAGCAGCTTAGGTGTCAGTTACTACGAGCAGTACTTC. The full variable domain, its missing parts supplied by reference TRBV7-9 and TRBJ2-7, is DTGVSQNPRHKITKRGQNVTFRCDPISEHNRLYWYRQTLGQGPEFLTYFQNEAQLEKSRLLSDRFSAERPKGSFSTLEIQRTEQGDSAMYLCASSLGVSYYEQYFGPGTRLTVT.